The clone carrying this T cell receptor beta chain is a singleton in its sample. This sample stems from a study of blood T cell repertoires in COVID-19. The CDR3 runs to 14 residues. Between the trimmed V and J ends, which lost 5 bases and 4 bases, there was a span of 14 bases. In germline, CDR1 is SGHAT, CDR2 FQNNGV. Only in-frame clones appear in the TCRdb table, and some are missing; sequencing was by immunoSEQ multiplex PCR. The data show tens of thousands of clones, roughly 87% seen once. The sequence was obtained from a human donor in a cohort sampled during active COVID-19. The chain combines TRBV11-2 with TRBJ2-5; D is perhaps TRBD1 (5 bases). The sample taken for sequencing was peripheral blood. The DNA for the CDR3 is TGTGCCAGCAGCCCCCAGGGTTCGGCAGAGACCCAGTACTTC. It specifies CASSPQGSAETQYF. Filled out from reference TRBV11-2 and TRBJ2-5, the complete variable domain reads EAGVAQSPRYKIIEKRQSVAFWCNPISGHATLYWYQQILGQGPKLLIQFQNNGVVDDSQLPKDRFSAERLKGVDSTLKIQPAKLEDSAVYLCASSPQGSAETQYFGPGTRLLVL.